This T cell receptor (beta chain) was sequenced during a study of blood T cell repertoires in COVID-19. Turning to the study itself: T cells, B-cell-depleted T cells, or PBMCs supplied cDNA or gDNA.

Measured with immunoSEQ multiplex PCR; TCRdb has only the in-frame clones, and not every one. The table includes some 150,000 clones, 88% detected once. This TCR came from an older woman with acute or convalescent COVID-19. Material for sequencing was peripheral blood.

In nucleotides, the CDR3 is TGTGCCAGCAGTGTAGAACAGGGGTCCATCACCGGGGAGCTGTTTTTT. This encodes CASSVEQGSITGELFF. The chain couples TRBV6-4 to TRBJ2-2; TRBD1 aligns across 7 bases. This CDR3 has 16 residues. The germline gives CDR1 MRHNA, CDR2 SNTAGT. V lost 4 bases and J lost 4; bases outside the gene matches: 9.